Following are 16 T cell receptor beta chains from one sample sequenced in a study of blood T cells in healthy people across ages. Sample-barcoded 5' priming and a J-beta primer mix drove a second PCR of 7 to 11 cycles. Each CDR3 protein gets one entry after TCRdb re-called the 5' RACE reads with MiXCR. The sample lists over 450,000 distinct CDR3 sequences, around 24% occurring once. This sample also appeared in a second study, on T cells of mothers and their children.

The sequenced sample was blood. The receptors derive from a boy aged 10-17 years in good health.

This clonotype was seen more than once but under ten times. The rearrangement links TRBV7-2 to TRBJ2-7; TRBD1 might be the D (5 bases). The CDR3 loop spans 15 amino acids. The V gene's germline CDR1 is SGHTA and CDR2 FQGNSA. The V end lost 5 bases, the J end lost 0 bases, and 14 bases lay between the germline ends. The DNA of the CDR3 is TGTGCCAGCAGCCCCGGTAGGGGTAGCTCCTACGAGCAGTACTTC. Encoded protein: CASSPGRGSSYEQYF.

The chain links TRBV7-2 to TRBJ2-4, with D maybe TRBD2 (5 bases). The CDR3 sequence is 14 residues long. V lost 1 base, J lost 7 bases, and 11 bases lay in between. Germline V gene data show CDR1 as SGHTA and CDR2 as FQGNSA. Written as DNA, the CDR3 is TGTGCCAGCAGCTTAGGGCGTAGCGCTAACATTCAGTACTTC. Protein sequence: CASSLGRSANIQYF.

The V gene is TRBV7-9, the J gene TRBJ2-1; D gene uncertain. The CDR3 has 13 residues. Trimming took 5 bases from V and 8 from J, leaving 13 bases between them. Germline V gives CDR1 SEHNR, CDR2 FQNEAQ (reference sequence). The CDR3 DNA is TGTGCCAGCAGCCCTCTTAGGGCCCATGAGCAGTTCTTC. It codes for CASSPLRAHEQFF.

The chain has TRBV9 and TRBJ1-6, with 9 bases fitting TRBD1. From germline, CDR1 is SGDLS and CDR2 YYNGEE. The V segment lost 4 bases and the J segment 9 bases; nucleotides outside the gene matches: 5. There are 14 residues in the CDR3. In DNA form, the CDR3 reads TGTGCCAGCAGCTTGGACAGGGGTGCTTCACCCCTCCACTTT. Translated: CASSLDRGASPLHF.

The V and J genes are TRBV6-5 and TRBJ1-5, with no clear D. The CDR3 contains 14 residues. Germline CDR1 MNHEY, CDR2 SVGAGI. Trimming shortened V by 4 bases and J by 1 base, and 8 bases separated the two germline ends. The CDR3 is CASSSGASNQPQHF. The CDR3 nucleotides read TGTGCCAGCAGTTCGGGAGCGAGCAATCAGCCCCAGCATTTT.

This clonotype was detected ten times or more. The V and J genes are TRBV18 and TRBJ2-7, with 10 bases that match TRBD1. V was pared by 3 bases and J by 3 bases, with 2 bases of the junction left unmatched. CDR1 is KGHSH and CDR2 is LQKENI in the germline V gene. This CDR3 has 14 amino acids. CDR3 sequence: CASSPGQGYYEQYF. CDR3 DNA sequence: TGTGCCAGCTCACCGGGACAGGGGTACTACGAGCAGTACTTC.

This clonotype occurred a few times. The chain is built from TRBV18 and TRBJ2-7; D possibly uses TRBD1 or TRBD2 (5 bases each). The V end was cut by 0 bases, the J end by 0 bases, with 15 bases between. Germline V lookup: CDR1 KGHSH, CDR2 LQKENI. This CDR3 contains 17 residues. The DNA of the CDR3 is TGTGCCAGCTCACCACCGGGGGTTGGGGCCAGCTCCTACGAGCAGTACTTC. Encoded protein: CASSPPGVGASSYEQYF.

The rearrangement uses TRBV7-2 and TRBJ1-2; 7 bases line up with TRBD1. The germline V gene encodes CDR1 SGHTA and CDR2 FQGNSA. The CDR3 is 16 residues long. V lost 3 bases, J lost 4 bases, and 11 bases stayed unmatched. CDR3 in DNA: TGTGCCAGCAGCTTGCCGGACGACAGGGAGTCCTATGGCTACACCTTC. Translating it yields CASSLPDDRESYGYTF.

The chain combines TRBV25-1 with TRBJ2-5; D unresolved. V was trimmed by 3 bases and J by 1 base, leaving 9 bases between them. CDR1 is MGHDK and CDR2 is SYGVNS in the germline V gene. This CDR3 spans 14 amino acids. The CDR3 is CASSERNSQETQYF. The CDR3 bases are TGTGCCAGCAGTGAGCGGAACAGCCAAGAGACCCAGTACTTC.

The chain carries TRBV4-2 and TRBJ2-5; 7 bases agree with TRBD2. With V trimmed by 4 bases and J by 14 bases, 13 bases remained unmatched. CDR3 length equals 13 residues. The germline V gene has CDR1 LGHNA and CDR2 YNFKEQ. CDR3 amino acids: CASSRTAGSEQYF. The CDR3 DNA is TGTGCCAGCAGCCGCACAGCGGGAAGCGAGCAATACTTC.

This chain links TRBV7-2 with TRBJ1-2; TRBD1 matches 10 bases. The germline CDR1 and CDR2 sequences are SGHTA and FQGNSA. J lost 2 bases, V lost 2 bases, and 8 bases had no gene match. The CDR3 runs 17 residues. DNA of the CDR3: TGTGCCAGCAGCTTATTGACAGGGGGCGGAAGGAACTATGGCTACACCTTC. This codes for CASSLLTGGGRNYGYTF.

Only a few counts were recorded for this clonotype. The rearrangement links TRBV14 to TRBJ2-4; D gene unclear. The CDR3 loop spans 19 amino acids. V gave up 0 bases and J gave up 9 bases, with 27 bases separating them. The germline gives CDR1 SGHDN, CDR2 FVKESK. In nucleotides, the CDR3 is TGTGCCAGCAGCCAAGATGACATAATGAAGCCTTACGAGCAAGGCATTCAGTACTTC. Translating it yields CASSQDDIMKPYEQGIQYF. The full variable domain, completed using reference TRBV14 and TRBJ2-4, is EAGVTQFPSHSVIEKGQTVTLRCDPISGHDNLYWYRRVMGKEIKFLLHFVKESKQDESGMPNNRFLAERTGGTYSTLKVQPAELEDSGVYFCASSQDDIMKPYEQGIQYFGAGTRLSVL.

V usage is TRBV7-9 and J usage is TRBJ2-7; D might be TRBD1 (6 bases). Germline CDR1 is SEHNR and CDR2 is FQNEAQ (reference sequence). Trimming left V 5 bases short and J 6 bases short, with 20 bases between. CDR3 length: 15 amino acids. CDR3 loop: CASSPRGAPLAEQYF. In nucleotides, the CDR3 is TGTGCCAGCAGCCCCAGGGGCGCTCCCCTGGCCGAGCAGTACTTC.

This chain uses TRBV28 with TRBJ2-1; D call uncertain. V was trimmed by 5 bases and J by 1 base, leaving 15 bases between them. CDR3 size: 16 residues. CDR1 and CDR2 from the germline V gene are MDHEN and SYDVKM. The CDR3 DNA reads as TGTGCCAGCAGTCCCTACCGGGTTAGGTCCTACAATGAGCAGTTCTTC. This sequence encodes CASSPYRVRSYNEQFF.

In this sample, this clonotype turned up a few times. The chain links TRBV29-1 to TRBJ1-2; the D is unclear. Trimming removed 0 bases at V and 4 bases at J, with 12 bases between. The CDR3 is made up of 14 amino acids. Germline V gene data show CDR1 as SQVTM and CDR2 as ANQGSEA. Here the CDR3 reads CSVEESGFSYGYTF. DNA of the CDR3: TGCAGCGTTGAAGAATCGGGCTTTAGCTATGGCTACACCTTC.

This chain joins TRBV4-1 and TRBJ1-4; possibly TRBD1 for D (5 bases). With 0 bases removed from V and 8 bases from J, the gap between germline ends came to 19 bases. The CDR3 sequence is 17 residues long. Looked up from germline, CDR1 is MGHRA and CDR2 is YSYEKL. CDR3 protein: CASSQESYGGKKEKLFF. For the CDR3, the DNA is TGCGCCAGCAGCCAAGAGTCCTATGGGGGGAAGAAAGAAAAACTGTTTTTT.